This T cell receptor beta chain was sequenced for a study of shared clonotypes between healthy human individuals. Study results and limitations: Clonotype sharing across donors was expected to vary with sequencing depth.

As for this clone: The antigen is undetermined.

This CDR3 has 15 amino acids. Trimming stripped 3 bases from V and 2 bases from J, with 14 bases between. Germline-derived CDR1 and CDR2 are SGHNT and YENEEA. The assay ran at deep level. The repertoire was sequenced with immunoSEQ multiplex PCR; TCRdb's copy has only in-frame clones and lacks some. The sample shows about 2.4 million clones, more than 85% of them seen only once. This chain uses TRBV11-3 with TRBJ2-7, with a tentative D call TRBD2 (5 bases). The sample comprised naive CD4+ T cells from PBMCs. Subset reported: CD45RA+ positively selected. The TCR sequence derives from a man aged 18 to 30 in good health. Some clones in this sample may be carry-over from other donors' samples. CDR3 bases: TGTGCCAGCAGCTTCGACCCGAGGGAGCCCTACGAGCAGTACTTC. Translated, it gives CASSFDPREPYEQYF.